This T cell receptor (beta chain) was identified during a study of regulatory T cells in long-lasting Graves disease (dated by TCRdb to the early 2020s). Regarding the complete study: Newly diagnosed Graves' disease patients had taken antithyroid drugs for less than 3 months. This study used TCR sequencing and RNA sequencing of peripheral blood to compare persistent Graves' disease patients against newly diagnosed Graves' disease patients. The study was conducted in China and was registered as a clinical trial. A total of 33 samples were covered by TCR sequencing, comprising some 13 persistent and around 20 newly diagnosed Graves' disease patients.

The CDR3 measures 14 amino acids from cysteine to phenylalanine. CDR3 DNA only is kept here, 42 bases in frame from base 1. V is clipped by 4 bases and J by 7 bases, and the sequence between their germline boundaries is 16 bases long. According to the germline V gene, CDR1 reads SNHLY and CDR2 reads FYNNEI. The library relied on multiplex PCR. The sample was run on an Illumina HiSeq 4000. CDR3 regions were amplified by Arm-PCR with iRepertoire HTBI primers to construct TCR beta libraries. Before sequencing, the PCR products went through gel purification. Processing in the source paper ran as follows. A total of under 80 TRBV and 14 TRBJ segments were identified across samples and were used for gene usage analysis of CDR3 amino acid clonotypes. COPE and FqMerger were used to merge filtered high-quality paired reads into contigs. BLAST was used to align contigs to IMGT TRBV, TRBD and TRBJ reference genes, with CDR3 defined following IMGT. Any clonotype with a frequency above 0.1% was counted as a highly expanded clone. Shannon entropy served as the measure of repertoire diversity, while the Gini coefficient captured V-J evenness. Clonotypes shared by more than one individual were considered public. TCRdb applied fastp at Q25 and MiXCR to the public reads, then kept only in-frame beta chains. Each CDR3 protein gets just one entry, which takes the most common genes and DNA from the rows behind it. TCRdb assigned the V and J calls; the authors' analysis was not used. The sample has roughly 400,000 distinct CDR3 sequences on record, approximately 16% of them singletons. In total, the top ten clones hold about 7.6% of the sample.

This clonotype was seen repeatedly, ten times or more. It lacks a known antigen. Qualities for individual bases were not recorded, and no much larger clone is one base off. The time point tag for this specimen amounts to: newly diagnosed GD, antithyroid drugs for less than 3 months. RNA was extracted from PBMCs in TRIzol for both TCR sequencing and RNA sequencing. The diagnosis of Graves' disease followed American Thyroid Association guidelines. Patients were recruited from an endocrinology department in Xi'an, China. Each patient gave about 10 milliliters of peripheral blood, collected in an EDTA anticoagulant tube. PBMCs were isolated by Ficoll Paque Plus density gradient separation without further T cell sorting. An Agilent 2100 Bioanalyzer and agarose gel were used to check RNA quality, and a NanoDrop 2000 was used to measure RNA concentration. Broader findings and caveats from the paper: A larger number of public clonotypes was shared among persistent patients (about 2,700) than among newly diagnosed patients (around 970). Persistent disease showed preferential use of TRBV28, TRBJ1-2 and TRBJ2-5, whereas newly diagnosed disease favored TRBV20-1 and TRBJ2-1. Compared with newly diagnosed patients, persistent Graves' disease patients had lower TCR Shannon entropy and fewer highly expanded clones, which suggests clonal expansion. Peripheral blood alone was examined, since thyroid tissue, which constituted the primary lesion, could not be accessed. As a limitation, the authors acknowledged that the small sample size may reduce accuracy. Sequencing and analysis were restricted to the TCR beta chain.

The data also belong to a second study, concerning T cells in Graves' hyperthyroidism and ophthalmopathy. As the second study states: Stable Graves' hyperthyroidism was defined as the absence of progression to ophthalmopathy over 18 months of follow-up. The hyperthyroidism patients were between 18 and 65 years old and newly diagnosed, with a disease duration of less than 2 months. The study excluded patients with uncontrolled infections, other autoimmune diseases, pregnancy or lactation. Diagnoses were based on clinical symptoms, serum thyroxine and TRAb, thyroid ultrasound and orbital computed tomography. For the first round of RT-PCR on the TCR CDR3, the HTBI primer set was used together with the Qiagen OneStep RT-PCR kit. Most expanded thyroid clonotypes (frequency above 0.001) were also detected in blood, suggesting blood repertoires may reflect thyroid immune responses. A model built on a 13 V-J signature distinguished ophthalmopathy from stable hyperthyroidism, reaching roughly 88% sensitivity and under 84% specificity in cross-validation and 80%/75% in testing. In validation, the model predicted progression to ophthalmopathy with 60% to 71% sensitivity and approximately 74% specificity, a median of roughly seven months before onset. To identify distinguishing TCR V-J signatures, a discovery cohort of around 98 patients was used, comprising some 45 with Graves' ophthalmopathy and around 60 with stable Graves' hyperthyroidism. Whether ophthalmopathy could be predicted prospectively was tested in an independent validation cohort made up of some 20 hyperthyroidism patients plus 17 patients who later progressed to ophthalmopathy. For training and testing, the 110 or so patients in the discovery cohort were randomly divided in a 7:3 ratio. Thyroid tissue and blood T-cell repertoires from about 6 Graves' hyperthyroidism patients were also compared in the study. After blood sampling, hyperthyroidism patients were treated with methimazole at a starting dose of 30 mg daily, and ophthalmopathy patients were treated with high-dose intravenous methylprednisolone. A second multiplex PCR round built the libraries, followed by size selection and purification. Paired-end sequencing of the libraries was performed with 100 bp reads on an Illumina HiSeq2000. SOAPnuke was used to process the raw data, removing reads that contained adapters or uncalled bases, had a mean Phred below 15, or lacked an exact match to the constant primer or identifier. COPE v1.2.5 was used to merge the high-quality paired reads, and each unique nucleotide sequence was defined as a clonotype. MiTCR v1.1 was used to align the clonotypes against IMGT TRBV, TRBD and TRBJ reference segments. The analysis was restricted to V-J combinations with a frequency above 0.0001, which together covered approximately 99% of the repertoires. The TCS score was defined as the ratio of F50 (clonal expansion) to E x V (chaos), calculated using BLOSUM62-based TCRdist between CDR3 peptides within each V-J. Welch's t-statistics and random forest reduced around 510 V-J features to some 14, which were used in a naive Bayes classifier (R e1071). No statistical method was used to fix the sample size in advance, and group allocation was not hidden from the investigators. TCR Vbeta CDR3 sequencing of some 140 peripheral blood samples (under 45 ophthalmopathy, 75 hyperthyroidism and roughly 17 progressor patients) is reported in the paper.

The chain is made from TRBV2 and TRBJ1-2, with a weak D call of TRBD1 (6 bases match). The source material was peripheral blood mononuclear cells (PBMCs), sampled at new diagnosis, from a patient treated with antithyroid drugs. This receptor was identified in a woman between 40 and 50 years old with Graves disease. Donor details come from another sample of the same person, matched by shared clones. The CDR3 protein sequence reads: CASSGPGDGGGYTF. The sequenced DNA: TGTGCCAGCAGTGGGCCAGGGGATGGAGGTGGCTACACCTTC.